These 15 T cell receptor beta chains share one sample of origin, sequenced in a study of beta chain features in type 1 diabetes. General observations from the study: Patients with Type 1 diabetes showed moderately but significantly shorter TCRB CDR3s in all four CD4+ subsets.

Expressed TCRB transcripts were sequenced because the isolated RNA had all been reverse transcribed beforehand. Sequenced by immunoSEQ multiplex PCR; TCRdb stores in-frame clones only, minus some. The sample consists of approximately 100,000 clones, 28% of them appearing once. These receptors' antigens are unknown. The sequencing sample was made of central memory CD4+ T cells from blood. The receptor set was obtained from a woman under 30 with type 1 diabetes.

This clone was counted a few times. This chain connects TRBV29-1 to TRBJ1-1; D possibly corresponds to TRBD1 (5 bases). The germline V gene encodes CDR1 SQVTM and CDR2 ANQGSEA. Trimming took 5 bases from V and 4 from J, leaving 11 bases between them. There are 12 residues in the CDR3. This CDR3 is CSVSQGITEAFF. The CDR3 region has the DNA TGCAGCGTTTCCCAGGGTATCACTGAAGCTTTCTTT.

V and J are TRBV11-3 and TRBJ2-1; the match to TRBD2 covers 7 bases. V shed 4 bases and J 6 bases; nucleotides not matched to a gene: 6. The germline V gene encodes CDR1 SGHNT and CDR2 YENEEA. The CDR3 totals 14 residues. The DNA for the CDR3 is TGTGCCAGCAGCTATCTAGCGGAGGGCAATGAGCAGTTCTTC. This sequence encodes CASSYLAEGNEQFF.

The CDR3 sequence: CASSVGLGRDGYTF. As DNA, the CDR3 is TGTGCCAGCAGCGTTGGCCTGGGGAGAGATGGCTACACCTTC. This chain connects TRBV9 to TRBJ1-2; D gene unclear. Trimming pared 2 bases from V and 6 bases from J, leaving 14 bases between. CDR3 length equals 14 residues. The V gene's germline CDR1 is SGDLS and CDR2 YYNGEE.

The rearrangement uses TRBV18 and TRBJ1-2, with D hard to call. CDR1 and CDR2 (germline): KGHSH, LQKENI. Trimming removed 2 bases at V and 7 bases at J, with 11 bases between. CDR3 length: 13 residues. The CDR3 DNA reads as TGTGCCAGCTCACCAGCCAGGACTCGTGGCTACACCTTC. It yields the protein CASSPARTRGYTF.

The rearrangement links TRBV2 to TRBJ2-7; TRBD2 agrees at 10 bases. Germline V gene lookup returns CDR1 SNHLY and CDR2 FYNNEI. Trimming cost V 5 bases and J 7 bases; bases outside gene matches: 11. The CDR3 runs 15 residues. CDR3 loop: CASSPQIAGGSEQYF. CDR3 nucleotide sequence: TGTGCCAGCAGTCCTCAGATAGCGGGAGGAAGTGAGCAGTACTTC.

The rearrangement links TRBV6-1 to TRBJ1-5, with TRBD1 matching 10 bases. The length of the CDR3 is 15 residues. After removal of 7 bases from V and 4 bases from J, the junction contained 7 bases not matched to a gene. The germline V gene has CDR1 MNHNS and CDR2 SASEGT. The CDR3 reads CASNLRDRGNQPQHF. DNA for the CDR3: TGTGCCAGCAATCTCCGGGACAGGGGTAATCAGCCCCAGCATTTT.

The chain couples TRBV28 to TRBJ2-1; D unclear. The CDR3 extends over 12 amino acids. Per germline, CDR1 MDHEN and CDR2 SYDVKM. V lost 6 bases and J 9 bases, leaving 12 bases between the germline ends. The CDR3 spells CASRKDRGEQFF. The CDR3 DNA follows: TGTGCCAGCAGAAAAGACCGAGGTGAGCAGTTCTTC.

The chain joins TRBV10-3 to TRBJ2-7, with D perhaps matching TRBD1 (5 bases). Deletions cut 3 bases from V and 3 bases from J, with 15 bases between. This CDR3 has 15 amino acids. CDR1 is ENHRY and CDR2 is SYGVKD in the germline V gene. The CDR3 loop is CAISDHGAGHYEQYV. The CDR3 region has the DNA TGTGCCATCAGTGACCACGGTGCAGGGCACTACGAGCAGTACGTC.

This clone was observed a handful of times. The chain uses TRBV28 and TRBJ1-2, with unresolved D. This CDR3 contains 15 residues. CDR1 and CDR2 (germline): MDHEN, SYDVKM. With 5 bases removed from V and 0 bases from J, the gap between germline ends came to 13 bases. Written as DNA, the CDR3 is TGTGCCAGCAGTAGCGAGACGGCTACTAACTATGGCTACACCTTC. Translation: CASSSETATNYGYTF.

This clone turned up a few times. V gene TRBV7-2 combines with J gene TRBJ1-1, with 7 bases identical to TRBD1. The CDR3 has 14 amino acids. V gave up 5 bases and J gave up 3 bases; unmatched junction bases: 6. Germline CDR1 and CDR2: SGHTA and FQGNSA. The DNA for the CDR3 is TGTGCCAGCAGCCTAGACAGGGTTCACACTGAAGCTTTCTTT. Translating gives CASSLDRVHTEAFF.

CDR3 sequence: CASNPSSAKNIQYF. CDR3 sequence (DNA): TGTGCCAGCAATCCCTCTTCGGCCAAAAACATTCAGTACTTC. The chain uses TRBV2 and TRBJ2-4; D gene ambiguous. Trimming left V 7 bases short and J 1 base short, with 11 bases between. The CDR3 totals 14 residues. CDR1 and CDR2 from the germline V gene are SNHLY and FYNNEI.

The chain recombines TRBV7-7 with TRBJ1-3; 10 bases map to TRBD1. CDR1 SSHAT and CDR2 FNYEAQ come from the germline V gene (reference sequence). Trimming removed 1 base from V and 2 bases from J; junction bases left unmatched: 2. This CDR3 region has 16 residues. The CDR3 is CASSLGGTGAGNTIYF. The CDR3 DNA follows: TGTGCCAGCAGCTTAGGTGGGACAGGGGCTGGAAACACCATATATTTT. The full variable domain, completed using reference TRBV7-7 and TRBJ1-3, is GAGVSQSPRYKVTKRGQDVTLRCDPISSHATLYWYQQALGQGPEFLTYFNYEAQPDKSGLPSDRFSAERPEGSISTLTIQRTEQRDSAMYRCASSLGGTGAGNTIYFGEGSWLTVV.

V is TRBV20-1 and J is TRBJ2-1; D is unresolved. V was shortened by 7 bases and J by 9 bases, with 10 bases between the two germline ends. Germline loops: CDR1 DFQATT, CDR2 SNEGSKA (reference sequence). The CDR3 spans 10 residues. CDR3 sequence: CSGERIEQFF. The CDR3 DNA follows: TGCAGTGGTGAGAGGATTGAGCAGTTCTTC.

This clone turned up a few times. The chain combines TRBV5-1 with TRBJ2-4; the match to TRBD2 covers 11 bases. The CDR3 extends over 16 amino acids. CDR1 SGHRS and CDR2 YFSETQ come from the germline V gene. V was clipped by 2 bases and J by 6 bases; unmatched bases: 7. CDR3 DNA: TGCGCCAGCAGCTTTACTAGCGGGGGAAAATTAAACATTCAGTACTTC. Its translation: CASSFTSGGKLNIQYF. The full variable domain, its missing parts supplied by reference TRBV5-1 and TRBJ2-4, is KAGVTQTPRYLIKTRGQQVTLSCSPISGHRSVSWYQQTPGQGLQFLFEYFSETQRNKGNFPGRFSGRQFSNSRSEMNVSTLELGDSALYLCASSFTSGGKLNIQYFGAGTRLSVL.

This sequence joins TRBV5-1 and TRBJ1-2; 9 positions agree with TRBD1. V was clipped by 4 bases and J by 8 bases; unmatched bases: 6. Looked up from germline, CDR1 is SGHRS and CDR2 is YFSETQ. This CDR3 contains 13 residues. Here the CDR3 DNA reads TGCGCCAGCAGCGGGGGACAGGGAGGCGGCTACACCTTC. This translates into CASSGGQGGGYTF.